This TCR beta chain was captured in a study of CD8 T cells in Susac syndrome. Study-wide results and limits: It was acknowledged in the study that the number of individuals who were included in its TCR sequencing and HLA analysis was relatively small.

The CDR3 is 13 residues long. The germline V and J ends were trimmed by 1 base and 6 bases, with 9 bases remaining between them. Per germline, CDR1 LGHDT and CDR2 YNNKEL (reference sequence). Random hexamers primed reverse transcription of about 0.5 to 1 ug RNA. One entry per CDR3 protein, called by TCRdb with MiXCR from the immunoSEQ multiplex PCR reads. The sample holds 200,000 to 300,000 distinct CDR3 sequences, 80% to 95% seen once. On this clonotype: The antigen is unknown.

CD8+ and CD4+ T cells circulating in blood were sequenced for TCR beta. Patients with stable or active relapsing-remitting disease, all of them treatment-naive, made up the multiple sclerosis controls. The sequence came from a human donor with multiple sclerosis. Sequencing was done on a sample of CD4+ T cells from PBMCs. This sequence joins TRBV3-1 and TRBJ1-1; D uncertain. CDR3 in amino acids: CASSQGADAEAFF. CDR3 sequence (DNA): TGTGCCAGCAGCCAAGGGGCAGACGCTGAAGCTTTCTTT. Drawing the rest from reference TRBV3-1 and TRBJ1-1, the complete variable domain is DTAVSQTPKYLVTQMGNDKSIKCEQNLGHDTMYWYKQDSKKFLKIMFSYNNKELIINETVPNRFSPKSPDKAHLNLHINSLELGDSAVYFCASSQGADAEAFFGQGTRLTVV.